A selection of T cell receptor beta chains follows, all from one sample in a study of regulatory T cells in long-lasting Graves disease. Using its own MiXCR run on the multiplex PCR reads, TCRdb lists one record per CDR3 protein. The table has about 430,000 distinct CDR3 sequences, around a fifth seen once. This specimen consisted of peripheral blood mononuclear cells (PBMCs), obtained when the disease was refractory, from a patient treated with antithyroid drugs. The receptor set was obtained from a female donor with Graves disease. Each CDR3 is given without its conserved first and last residue.

>TRBJ2-5|TRBV30
AWRGGGETQY
>TRBJ2-1|TRBV10-3
AISVSGSYNEQF
>TRBJ2-7|TRBV7-6
ASSSRTSGRQQY
>TRBJ1-5|TRBV6-1
ASSGRGLGNQPQH
>TRBJ1-1|TRBV20-1
SAADSRDTEAF
>TRBJ1-1|TRBV2
ASRRTGIAEAF
>TRBJ2-6|TRBV2
ASSEGAYMISGANVLT
>TRBJ1-3|TRBV19
AAGPTIYSSGNTIY
>TRBJ2-7|TRBV5-6
ASSQLLASYEQY
>TRBJ2-7|TRBV20-1
SAYGTGDTQNLYEQY
>TRBJ2-5|TRBV12-3/TRBV12-4
ASRKSGKTGNQETQY
>TRBJ2-5|TRBV7-7
ASSAEVGPEGETQY
>TRBJ2-7|TRBV20-1
SARDGLAFSYEQY
>TRBJ2-4|TRBV9
ASSSPGLALVKNIQY
>TRBJ2-7|TRBV27
ASSLSGTGVSYEQY
>TRBJ2-3|TRBV5-1
ASSPGGSTDTQY
>TRBJ1-5|TRBV15
ATSPRQGHQPQH
>TRBJ1-1|TRBV20-1
SARDERAVKGF
>TRBJ2-7|TRBV15
ATSSGTLSGSGYEQY
>TRBJ2-5|TRBV24-1
ATSDFGTGDQETQY
>TRBJ1-6|TRBV3-1
ASSQGGVESPLH
>TRBJ2-2|TRBV3-1
ASSQWSGELF
>TRBJ2-2|TRBV7-6
ASSPRDRPNGELF
>TRBJ2-7|TRBV29-1
SVALRANSYEQY
>TRBJ2-4|TRBV5-1
ASSLGLAENIQY
>TRBJ1-2|TRBV5-1
ASSLDTFYGYT
>TRBJ2-3|TRBV5-1
ASSLGDLFTDTQY
>TRBJ2-7|TRBV20-1
STPGRKAYEQY
>TRBJ1-1|TRBV27
ASSLLRTADAF
>TRBJ2-2|TRBV28
ASSATLDTGELF
>TRBJ2-5|TRBV6-5
ASSYFGAQETQY